The present T cell receptor (beta chain) was sequenced within a study of T cells in Graves' hyperthyroidism and ophthalmopathy. General observations from the study: Ophthalmopathy was told apart from stable hyperthyroidism by a 13 V-J model.

CDR3 length equals 15 residues. Trimming took 1 base from V and 8 from J, leaving 14 bases between them. Germline V gene data show CDR1 as SEHNR and CDR2 as FQNEAQ (reference sequence). This clonotype was seen only a few times. Its specificity is not known. Using RNA transcripts as the source, TCR beta CDR3 regions were amplified. TCR CDR3 underwent first-round RT-PCR with the HTBI primer set. TCRdb reprocessed the multiplex PCR reads with MiXCR, giving one entry per CDR3 protein. The sample contains roughly 500,000 distinct CDR3 sequences, roughly 22% of which appear only once. This receptor was taken from a woman between 70 and 85 years old with Graves' ophthalmopathy. The sample was blood. This chain links TRBV7-9 with TRBJ2-2; D remains unclear. The CDR3 DNA reads TGTGCCAGCAGCTTAGATTCCCGCCGGGTTGGGGAGCTGTTTTTT. Protein: CASSLDSRRVGELFF.